The rows below give T cell receptor beta chains drawn from one sample of a study of T-cell reconstitution after alpha-beta-depleted transplantation in children. TCRdb re-analysed the PCR reads in MiXCR, keeping a single row per CDR3 protein. The sample consists of under 750,000 distinct CDR3 sequences, more than 20% of them appearing once. The sample consisted of PBMCs, mostly from graft donor cells, taken 360 days after TCRalphabeta/CD19-depleted stem cell transplant. All receptors come from a boy under two years old who had a stem cell transplant for acute myeloid leukemia, so the T cells may come from the graft donor. CDR3s include the opening cysteine and the closing phenylalanine or tryptophan. The order of the fields is V gene, D gene, J gene, clone size, CDR3 length, CDR3 DNA, CDR3 protein. The D gene is left open where the match is weak. Expanded clones get a size class; other rows say once, few or many, or leave the size out.

>TRBV5-6|TRBD2|TRBJ2-5|NA|14
TGTGCTTCCCGTCTAGCGGGAGTCGCGGGGACCCAGTACTTC
CASRLAGVAGTQYF
>TRBV10-2|NA|TRBJ1-1|NA|12
TGCGCCAGCAGTGACGGTTTGGCTGTAGCTTTCTTT
CASSDGLAVAFF
>TRBV5-6|TRBD1|TRBJ2-1|NA|15
TGTGCCAGCAGCTCTGCGGGACAGGTCTACAATGAGCAGTTCTTC
CASSSAGQVYNEQFF
>TRBV6-1|NA|TRBJ1-2|few|13
TGTGCCAGCGGATCGGGCTCTTGGGGTGGCTACACCTTC
CASGSGSWGGYTF
>TRBV5-1|NA|TRBJ2-3|many|13
TGCGCCAGCAGGAGAGTGCCCACAGATACGCAGTATTTT
CASRRVPTDTQYF
>TRBV12-3/TRBV12-4|NA|TRBJ2-2|many|14
TGTGCCAGCAGTTTGGGGGGGCGCACCGGGGAGCTGTTTTTT
CASSLGGRTGELFF
>TRBV6-2/TRBV6-3|TRBD1|TRBJ1-1|NA|14
TGTGCCAGCAGTCAACGACAGGGCGTCACTGAAGCTTTCTTT
CASSQRQGVTEAFF
>TRBV12-3/TRBV12-4|NA|TRBJ2-7|few|13
TGTGCCAGCAGCAGGGACGCCCCCTACGAGCAGTACTTC
CASSRDAPYEQYF
>TRBV7-2|NA|TRBJ2-7|few|14
TGTGCCAGCAGCTTGGCACCCCTTAACTACGAGCAGTACTTC
CASSLAPLNYEQYF
>TRBV7-8|NA|TRBJ2-3|NA|13
TGTGCCAGCAGCCTGACCACTCAGGATACGCAGTATTTT
CASSLTTQDTQYF
>TRBV24-1|TRBD2|TRBJ2-1|few|16
TGTGCCACCAGTGATAAAGGCGGGGGGTCCTACAATGAGCAGTTCTTC
CATSDKGGGSYNEQFF
>TRBV6-5|NA|TRBJ2-3|NA|14
TGTGCCAGCAGTTACTCGGCCTTCACAGATACGCAGTATTTT
CASSYSAFTDTQYF
>TRBV20-1|NA|TRBJ2-1|few|17
TGCAGTGCCGGAGGTGAGGGTGGGCCCTTCTCCTACAATGAGCAGTTCTTC
CSAGGEGGPFSYNEQFF
>TRBV5-1|NA|TRBJ2-1|many|15
TGCGCCAGCAGCTTGGTGCAGGAGTCCTACAATGAGCAGTTCTTC
CASSLVQESYNEQFF
>TRBV20-1|NA|TRBJ2-7|NA|13
TGCAGTGCTAGCGGGGGCGAGACCTACGAGCAGTACTTC
CSASGGETYEQYF
>TRBV20-1|TRBD2|TRBJ2-3|NA|15
TGCAGTGCTAGCCTTCCGGGACTAGAGACAGATACGCAGTATTTT
CSASLPGLETDTQYF
>TRBV5-6|NA|TRBJ2-7|once|15
TGTGCCAGCAGCGCTTTCGGGGGGCTGACCTACGAGCAGTACTTC
CASSAFGGLTYEQYF
>TRBV29-1|TRBD1|TRBJ1-1|once|12
TGCAGCGTTGGGACACAGGGGCTGGCGGCTTTCTTT
CSVGTQGLAAFF
>TRBV12-3/TRBV12-4|NA|TRBJ2-3|many|13
TGTGCCAGCAGTTTAGCTAGGACAGATACGCAGTATTTT
CASSLARTDTQYF
>TRBV12-3/TRBV12-4|TRBD2|TRBJ2-1|NA|15
TGTGCCAGCAGTTTTTTAGCGGGGTTGTTTAATGAGCAGTTCTTC
CASSFLAGLFNEQFF
>TRBV28|NA|TRBJ2-5|many|16
TGTGCCAGCACGGGGCACTGGGTGTCGGACCAAGAGACCCAGTACTTC
CASTGHWVSDQETQYF
>TRBV4-3|NA|TRBJ2-7|few|14
TGCGCCAGCAGCCTGGACAGAAAATACGACGAGCAGTACTTC
CASSLDRKYDEQYF
>TRBV6-6|TRBD2|TRBJ2-7|many|12
TGTGCCAGCACAAGCGGGGGTGGCGAGCAGTACTTC
CASTSGGGEQYF
>TRBV7-2|NA|TRBJ1-1|NA|14
TGTGCCAGCAGCTTATACAGCTCGAACACTGAAGCTTTCTTT
CASSLYSSNTEAFF
>TRBV5-1|TRBD2|TRBJ2-1|many|17
TGCGCCAGCACCTCCGGGAGGGCAGGAGGGTCCCCCAATGAGCAGTTCTTC
CASTSGRAGGSPNEQFF
>TRBV7-2|NA|TRBJ2-7|NA|15
TGTGCCAGCAGCCTCGCGGGGCGGGGATTCTACGAGCAGTACTTC
CASSLAGRGFYEQYF
>TRBV4-1|NA|TRBJ2-7|NA|16
TGCGCCAGCAGCCAAGAACGAGGCGGTAGGGGGGACGAGCAGTACTTC
CASSQERGGRGDEQYF
>TRBV28|NA|TRBJ2-4|NA|15
TGTGCCAGCAGTTCACCCAGGGGGGTGAGAAACATTCAGTACTTC
CASSSPRGVRNIQYF
>TRBV20-1|TRBD2|TRBJ2-1|NA|18
TGCAGTGCTATTGGACTAGCGGGGGGGCCTGACACCTACAATGAGCAGTTCTTC
CSAIGLAGGPDTYNEQFF
>TRBV29-1|NA|TRBJ2-5|NA|12
TGCAGCGATCGGACGGGGTCAGAGACCCAGTACTTC
CSDRTGSETQYF
>TRBV3-1|NA|TRBJ2-5|many|15
TGTGCCAGCAGCCACAGATCAGGGGCCCGAGAGACCCAGTACTTC
CASSHRSGARETQYF
>TRBV7-2|TRBD2|TRBJ2-5|few|12
TGTGCCAGCAGCTGGCGGGGGGAGACCCAGTACTTC
CASSWRGETQYF
>TRBV20-1|NA|TRBJ2-5|many|12
TGCAGTGCTAGAGTCAGGGTTGAGACCCAGTACTTC
CSARVRVETQYF
>TRBV7-9|TRBD1|TRBJ2-3|few|15
TGTGCCAGCAGCTTCACAGGGGGCAACACAGATACGCAGTATTTT
CASSFTGGNTDTQYF
>TRBV7-2|TRBD1|TRBJ1-2|NA|16
TGTGCCAGCAGCCCTAGGACAGGGTCGCTTTTCTATGGCTACACCTTC
CASSPRTGSLFYGYTF
>TRBV20-1|TRBD1|TRBJ1-2|NA|15
TGCAGTGCTCACCCCCGATCGGACAGGGGGCTCGGCTACACCTTC
CSAHPRSDRGLGYTF
>TRBV4-1|NA|TRBJ2-6|many|17
TGCGCCAGCAGCCAAGGACAGGCTACCTCTGGGGCCAACGTCCTGACTTTC
CASSQGQATSGANVLTF
>TRBV12-1|NA|TRBJ2-7|few|15
TGTGCCAGCAGCTCGACAGGCAAAAGCTCCTACGAGCAGTACTTC
CASSSTGKSSYEQYF
>TRBV19|NA|TRBJ2-1|many|13
TGTGCCAGTAGTATTAAGCGGGTAGACCCCAAGTTCTTC
CASSIKRVDPKFF
>TRBV12-3/TRBV12-4|TRBD2|TRBJ2-3|NA|15
TGTGCCAGCAGGCCACCCGGGGGGAGCACAGATACGCAGTATTTT
CASRPPGGSTDTQYF
>TRBV3-1|NA|TRBJ2-7|few|12
TGTGCCAGCAGCCAACGGGGGTACGAGCAGTACTTC
CASSQRGYEQYF
>TRBV5-1|TRBD1|TRBJ1-1|few|12
TGCGCCAGCAGCTCGACAGGGAAAGAAGCTTTCTTT
CASSSTGKEAFF
>TRBV6-5|TRBD1|TRBJ1-4|NA|15
TGTGCCAGCAGTTACTCGAAGGGGGACAGGCGGAAACTGTTTTTT
CASSYSKGDRRKLFF
>TRBV3-1|TRBD1|TRBJ2-6|many|17
TGTGCCAGCAGCTCCGGGACAGGGGAGGCTGGGGCCAACGTCCTGACTTTC
CASSSGTGEAGANVLTF
>TRBV29-1|TRBD2|TRBJ2-2|many|14
TGCAGCGCCGGTCTAGCGGGGCACACCGGGGAGCTGTTTTTT
CSAGLAGHTGELFF
>TRBV10-2|NA|TRBJ2-1|many|14
TGCGCCAGCAGTGAGACAGCCCAATACAATGAGCAGTTCTTC
CASSETAQYNEQFF
>TRBV7-9|NA|TRBJ2-1|many|16
TGTGCCAGCAGCTTAGTAGGGGGGCCGGAATACAATGAGCAGTTCTTC
CASSLVGGPEYNEQFF
>TRBV30|NA|TRBJ2-7|many|14
TGTGCCTGGAGTGTAACGGGGACGACCTACGAGCAGTACTTC
CAWSVTGTTYEQYF
>TRBV20-1|NA|TRBJ2-1|NA|11
TGCAGTGCTAGTTTGGCCGGTGAGCAGTTCTTC
CSASLAGEQFF
>TRBV6-1|NA|TRBJ1-1|NA|17
TGTGCCAGCAGACGGGGCGGCAATCTTTACATGAACACTGAAGCTTTCTTT
CASRRGGNLYMNTEAFF
>TRBV29-1|TRBD1|TRBJ2-3|many|14
TGCAGCCTTCAGGACAGGGGTAGCACAGATACGCAGTATTTT
CSLQDRGSTDTQYF
>TRBV2|NA|TRBJ2-2|once|15
TGTGCCAGCAGTGAACGTCAGCGGGACACCGGGGAGCTGTTTTTT
CASSERQRDTGELFF
>TRBV9|TRBD2|TRBJ2-5|few|16
TGTGCCAGCAGCGTAGGCGCTAGCGGGGCAGGAGAGACCCAGTACTTC
CASSVGASGAGETQYF
>TRBV20-1|TRBD2|TRBJ2-2|many|13
TGCAGTGCTGGGACTAGCGGCACCGGGGAGCTGTTTTTT
CSAGTSGTGELFF